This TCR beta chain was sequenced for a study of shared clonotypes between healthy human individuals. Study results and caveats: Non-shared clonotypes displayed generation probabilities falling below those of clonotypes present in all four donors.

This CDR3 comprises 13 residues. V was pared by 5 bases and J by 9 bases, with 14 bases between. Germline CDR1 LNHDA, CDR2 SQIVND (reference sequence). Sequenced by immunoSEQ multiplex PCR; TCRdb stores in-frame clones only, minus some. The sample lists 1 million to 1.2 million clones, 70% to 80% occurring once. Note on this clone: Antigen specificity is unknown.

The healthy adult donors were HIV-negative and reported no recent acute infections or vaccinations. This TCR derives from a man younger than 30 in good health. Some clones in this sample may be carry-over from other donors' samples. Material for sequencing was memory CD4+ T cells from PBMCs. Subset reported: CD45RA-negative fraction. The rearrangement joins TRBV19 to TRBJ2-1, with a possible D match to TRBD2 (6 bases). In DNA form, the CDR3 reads TGTGCCAGTAGTGGGGACTTTACAATTGAGCAGTTCTTC. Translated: CASSGDFTIEQFF.